Presented here are 27 T cell receptor beta chains from one specimen sequenced in a study of blood T cell repertoires in COVID-19. The protocol was immunoSEQ multiplex PCR, while the TCRdb copy is restricted to in-frame clones and leaves out a portion. The sample yields 120,000 or so clones, 69% seen once. Sequencing was done on a sample of peripheral blood. These receptors were taken from an older woman with acute or convalescent COVID-19.

CDR3 in DNA: TGCGCCAGCAGCCAAGCAGGGGCAGTGATCAATGAAAAACTGTTTTTT. Its protein product is CASSQAGAVINEKLFF. The gene calls are TRBV4-1 and TRBJ1-4; tentatively, D is TRBD1 (6 bases). The CDR3 loop spans 16 amino acids. Looked up from germline, CDR1 is MGHRA and CDR2 is YSYEKL. Trimming stripped 1 base from V and 5 bases from J, with 14 bases between.

This rearrangement joins TRBV6-5 to TRBJ2-3; D remains ambiguous. Germline lookup yields CDR1 MNHEY and CDR2 SVGAGI. This CDR3 has 13 amino acids. V was pared by 7 bases and J by 1 base, with 9 bases between. CDR3 region: CASINRGTDTQYF. CDR3 in DNA: TGTGCCAGCATTAACCGGGGCACAGATACGCAGTATTTT.

This clone turned up a few times. The V and J genes are TRBV7-6 and TRBJ1-6; D unclear. The V end lost 6 bases, the J end lost 6 bases, and 12 bases lay between the germline ends. The germline V gene has CDR1 SGHVS and CDR2 FNYEAQ. This CDR3 contains 14 residues. The CDR3 DNA reads as TGTGCCAGCAGACCCTTCGGGTTTAATTCACCCCTCCACTTT. The encoded protein is CASRPFGFNSPLHF.

The gene calls are TRBV28 and TRBJ1-4; 7 bases match TRBD1. The CDR3 loop spans 14 amino acids. With 6 bases clipped from V and 3 bases from J, the junction kept 4 bases outside the gene matches. The germline gives CDR1 MDHEN, CDR2 SYDVKM. CDR3 in DNA: TGTGCCAGCAGAACAGGGGTGGCTAATGAAAAACTGTTTTTT. As protein: CASRTGVANEKLFF.

The V and J genes are TRBV9 and TRBJ2-7, with 10 bases matching TRBD2. CDR1 and CDR2 (germline): SGDLS, YYNGEE. V dropped 0 bases and J dropped 1; count of bases not matched to a gene: 4. This CDR3 contains 16 residues. The CDR3 reads CASSVASGGPSYEQYF. The CDR3 coding sequence is TGTGCCAGCAGCGTAGCTAGCGGGGGCCCTTCCTACGAGCAGTACTTC.

This clone was found a few times. This rearrangement joins TRBV20-1 to TRBJ2-7; 9 bases fit TRBD2. The germline gives CDR1 DFQATT, CDR2 SNEGSKA (reference sequence). The J segment lost 2 bases and the V segment lost 3 bases, leaving 17 bases of the junction unmatched. The CDR3 sequence is 18 residues long. The CDR3, as DNA: TGCAGTGCTAGTGGTATAGGACTAGCGACCACATACGCCTACGAGCAGTACTTC. Its protein product is CSASGIGLATTYAYEQYF.

This clone was detected only a few times. The V and J genes are TRBV9 and TRBJ1-1, with a weak D call TRBD1 (5 bases). This CDR3 contains 18 residues. Trimming removed 1 base from V and 0 bases from J, with 19 bases in between. From germline, CDR1 is SGDLS and CDR2 YYNGEE. The CDR3 here is CASSVSHLGPSMNTEAFF. DNA of the CDR3: TGTGCCAGCAGCGTATCCCATTTGGGGCCTTCCATGAACACTGAAGCTTTCTTT.

CDR3 sequence: CAISDHSGAINEQFF. DNA for the CDR3: TGTGCCATCAGTGATCATAGCGGGGCTATCAATGAGCAGTTCTTC. V is TRBV10-3 and J is TRBJ2-1; 8 nucleotides line up with TRBD2. Germline V gene lookup returns CDR1 ENHRY and CDR2 SYGVKD. Germline trimming cut 3 bases from V and 6 bases from J; bases unmatched to any gene: 7. This CDR3 has 15 amino acids.

This clone has more than one count but fewer than ten. The CDR3: CASSPGTGEKLFF. Here the CDR3 DNA reads TGTGCCAGCAGTCCTGGGACAGGGGAAAAACTGTTTTTT. The V gene is TRBV6-5, the J gene TRBJ1-4; 9 bases map to TRBD1. J was trimmed by 8 bases and V by 5 bases; bases with no gene match: 3. CDR3 size: 13 residues. Germline lookup yields CDR1 MNHEY and CDR2 SVGAGI.

This clone was seen a single time. With a much larger clone just one base away, this may be a read error. The sample holds other DNA sequences that translate to the same CDR3. The V gene is TRBV7-9, the J gene TRBJ2-7; 8 positions agree with TRBD2. Trimming removed 9 bases from V and 4 bases from J; junction bases left unmatched: 11. This CDR3 region has 14 residues. The V gene's germline CDR1 is SEHNR and CDR2 FQNEAQ (reference sequence). The CDR3, as DNA: TGTGCCAGTTCTAGCGGGTCAAGCTCTTACGAGCAGTACTTC. Its protein product is CASSSGSSSYEQYF.

The V and J genes are TRBV7-2 and TRBJ1-4, with D perhaps TRBD1 (5 bases). V lost 5 bases and J lost 4, with 11 bases in between. Germline-derived CDR1 and CDR2 are SGHTA and FQGNSA. This CDR3 has 14 residues. The CDR3 DNA sequence: TGTGCCAGCAGCCGGGACTACCGTAATGAAAAACTGTTTTTT. This sequence encodes CASSRDYRNEKLFF. Full variable domain (rest looked up from reference TRBV7-2 and TRBJ1-4): GAGVSQSPSNKVTEKGKDVELRCDPISGHTALYWYRQSLGQGLEFLIYFQGNSAPDKSGLPSDRFSAERTGGSVSTLTIQRTQQEDSAVYLCASSRDYRNEKLFFGSGTQLSVL.

This chain joins TRBV2 and TRBJ2-1; 9 bases fit TRBD1. This CDR3 contains 13 residues. CDR1 and CDR2 (germline): SNHLY, FYNNEI. The V segment lost 7 bases and the J segment 8 bases; nucleotides outside the gene matches: 6. The CDR3 protein is CASKTGGGYEQFF. The CDR3 DNA follows: TGTGCCAGCAAAACAGGGGGCGGATATGAGCAGTTCTTC.

There are a few counts of this clone. The chain links TRBV29-1 to TRBJ2-3; 7 bases are a match to TRBD2. The CDR3 extends over 17 amino acids. The germline V gene has CDR1 SQVTM and CDR2 ANQGSEA. Unmatched junction bases numbered 10, after V lost 1 base and J lost 0 bases. The chain's CDR3 is CSVEGQTSRGSTDTQYF. Written as DNA, the CDR3 is TGCAGCGTTGAAGGCCAGACTAGCCGGGGGAGCACAGATACGCAGTATTTT.

The J gene is TRBJ2-1, the V gene TRBV18, with 7 bases lining up with TRBD1. The CDR3 sequence is 13 residues long. Per germline, CDR1 KGHSH and CDR2 LQKENI. Germline trimming cut 5 bases from V and 6 bases from J; bases unmatched to any gene: 4. This CDR3 reads CASSAGTANEQFF. CDR3 nucleotide sequence: TGTGCCAGCTCAGCTGGGACAGCCAATGAGCAGTTCTTC.

V usage is TRBV6-5 and J usage is TRBJ1-1, with 7 bases lining up with TRBD1. From germline, CDR1 is MNHEY and CDR2 SVGAGI. J lost 6 bases, V lost 10 bases, and 14 bases had no gene match. This CDR3 has 14 amino acids. This chain's CDR3 is CATIPVTGEAEAFF. Written as DNA, the CDR3 is TGTGCCACCATACCGGTAACAGGGGAGGCTGAAGCTTTCTTT.

The sample holds a few counts of this clone. The CDR3 DNA follows: TGTGCCAGCGTGCCCCTAGCGGGGATCTACGAGCAGTACTTC. Translating gives CASVPLAGIYEQYF. This sequence joins TRBV28 and TRBJ2-7; 9 bases agree with TRBD2. CDR1 MDHEN and CDR2 SYDVKM come from the germline V gene. This CDR3 region has 14 residues. J gave up 3 bases and V 8 bases, and 8 bases lay outside the gene matches.

V is TRBV5-8 and J is TRBJ2-3; D unclear. There are 13 residues in the CDR3. Trimming removed 4 bases at V and 2 bases at J, with 8 bases between. Germline V CDR1 and CDR2: SGHTS, YDEGEE. CDR3 in amino acids: CASSLTFTDTQYF. The CDR3 DNA sequence: TGTGCCAGCAGCCTTACTTTCACAGATACGCAGTATTTT.

This clone showed up just a few times. The chain links TRBV6-5 to TRBJ2-6; no reliable D call. The CDR3 totals 13 residues. CDR1 and CDR2 from the germline V gene are MNHEY and SVGAGI. Deletions cut 6 bases from V and 0 bases from J, with 3 bases between. The CDR3 sequence: CASSGSGANVLTF. The CDR3 DNA sequence: TGTGCCAGCAGCGGCTCTGGGGCCAACGTCCTGACTTTC.

This sequence joins TRBV5-1 and TRBJ2-7, with 7 nucleotides matching TRBD2. Trimming at V came to 3 bases and at J to 6 bases, leaving 9 bases not matched to a gene. The CDR3 extends over 14 amino acids. Germline assignment: CDR1 SGHRS and CDR2 YFSETQ. CDR3 region: CASSSRRDYGEQYF. DNA of the CDR3: TGCGCCAGCAGCTCGCGCCGGGACTACGGCGAGCAGTACTTC.

This clone has just a few counts. The rearrangement joins TRBV14 to TRBJ1-3; no reliable D call. The CDR3 length is 15 residues. Germline CDR1 reads SGHDN; CDR2 reads FVKESK. V lost 0 bases and J 0 bases, leaving 6 bases between the germline ends. The CDR3 loop is CASSQDQFSGNTIYF. The CDR3 nucleotides read TGTGCCAGCAGCCAAGATCAGTTCTCTGGAAACACCATATATTTT.

The genes are TRBV27 and TRBJ2-5, with D perhaps TRBD1 (6 bases). The CDR3 spans 16 residues. Trimming took 6 bases from V and 2 from J, leaving 19 bases between them. CDR1 MNHEY and CDR2 SMNVEV come from the germline V gene (reference sequence). The CDR3 protein is CASSLGQPTYQETQYF. The CDR3 DNA is TGTGCCAGCAGCCTCGGACAGCCTACTTATCAAGAGACCCAGTACTTC.

This clone was picked up a small number of times. V usage is TRBV28 and J usage is TRBJ2-7; D might be TRBD1 (6 bases). Looked up from germline, CDR1 is MDHEN and CDR2 is SYDVKM. The V gene lost 5 bases and the J gene lost 1 base, with 15 bases spanning the gap. CDR3 size: 15 residues. The CDR3 DNA reads as TGTGCCAGCAGTCCCAAACAGGGACCGTCCTACGAGCAGTACTTC. Translating it yields CASSPKQGPSYEQYF. Based on the CDR3 plus reference TRBV28 and TRBJ2-7, the full variable domain is DVKVTQSSRYLVKRTGEKVFLECVQDMDHENMFWYRQDPGLGLRLIYFSYDVKMKEKGDIPEGYSVSREKKERFSLILESASTNQTSMYLCASSPKQGPSYEQYFGPGTRLTVT.

The count of this clone is one. The chain recombines TRBV5-1 with TRBJ1-6, with 9 bases fitting TRBD1. From germline, CDR1 is SGHRS and CDR2 YFSETQ. The V and J ends lost 4 bases and 6 bases, in that order; junction bases with no gene match: 8. The CDR3 runs to 16 residues. Here the CDR3 DNA reads TGCGCCAGCAGCCTATTACAGGGGGCGGTTAATTCACCCCTCCACTTT. Translated: CASSLLQGAVNSPLHF.

This clone was seen more than once but under ten times. The chain has TRBV6-5 and TRBJ1-3, with a possible D match to TRBD1 (5 bases). The CDR3 extends over 13 amino acids. Trimming pared 2 bases from V and 4 bases from J, leaving 6 bases between. The germline CDR1 and CDR2 sequences are MNHEY and SVGAGI. CDR3 loop: CASSYRTGNTIYF. The CDR3 DNA follows: TGTGCCAGCAGTTACCGGACAGGAAACACCATATATTTT.

This rearrangement joins TRBV10-3 to TRBJ1-2; 9 nucleotides agree with TRBD1. The CDR3 runs 14 residues. Germline CDR1 is ENHRY and CDR2 is SYGVKD. V shed 6 bases, J shed 3 bases, and the junction held 5 bases outside the gene matches. The CDR3 DNA reads as TGTGCCATCAGCGGGGACAGGGCCTACTATGGCTACACCTTC. Encoded protein: CAISGDRAYYGYTF.

A few counts support this clone. J is TRBJ2-3 and V is TRBV5-1; D not resolved. Deletions cut 1 base from V and 4 bases from J, with 4 bases between. CDR3 size: 12 residues. CDR1 is SGHRS, CDR2 YFSETQ, per germline. DNA for the CDR3: TGCGCCAGCAGCTTGCATTCAGATACGCAGTATTTT. It translates to CASSLHSDTQYF.

The rearrangement links TRBV5-4 to TRBJ2-7; the match to TRBD2 covers 8 bases. This CDR3 is 15 amino acids long. CDR1 is SGHNT and CDR2 is YYREEE in the germline V gene (reference sequence). The J segment lost 2 bases and the V segment lost 0 bases, leaving 4 bases of the junction unmatched. This chain's CDR3 is CASSLGSGATYEQYF. CDR3 DNA: TGTGCCAGCAGCTTGGGTAGCGGGGCTACCTACGAGCAGTACTTC.